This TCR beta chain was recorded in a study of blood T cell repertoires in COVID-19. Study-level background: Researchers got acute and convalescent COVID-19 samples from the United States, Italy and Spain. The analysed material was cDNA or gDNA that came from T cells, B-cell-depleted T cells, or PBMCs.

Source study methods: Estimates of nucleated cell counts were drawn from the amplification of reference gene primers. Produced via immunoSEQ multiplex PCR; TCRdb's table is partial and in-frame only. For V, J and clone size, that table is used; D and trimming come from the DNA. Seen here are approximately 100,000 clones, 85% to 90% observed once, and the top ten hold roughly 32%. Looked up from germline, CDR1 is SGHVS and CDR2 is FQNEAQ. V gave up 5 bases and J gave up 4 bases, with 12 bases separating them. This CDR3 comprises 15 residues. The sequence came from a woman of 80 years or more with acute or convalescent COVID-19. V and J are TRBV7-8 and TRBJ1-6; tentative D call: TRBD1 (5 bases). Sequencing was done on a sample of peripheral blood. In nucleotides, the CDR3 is TGTGCCAGCAGCCCCGGACAAACATATAATTCACCCCTCCACTTT. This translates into CASSPGQTYNSPLHF.